Below are 10 T cell receptor beta chains sequenced from a single sample in a study of cytomegalovirus exposure and HLA in healthy donors. A multiplex PCR was run with 60 Vbeta primers and 13 Jbeta primers. Sequencing was performed with immunoSEQ multiplex PCR; in TCRdb, only in-frame clones are kept and a portion is missing. The table records more than 100,000 clones, 60% to 85% of them present only once. Sequencing was done on a sample of PBMCs. These receptors were collected from a woman under 30 in good health and CMV-seronegative.

The V gene is TRBV6-1, the J gene TRBJ2-7; a possible D gene is TRBD2 (6 bases). The V gene lost 0 bases and the J gene lost 5 bases, with 14 bases spanning the gap. Per germline, CDR1 MNHNS and CDR2 SASEGT. CDR3 length: 15 residues. The CDR3 nucleotides read TGTGCCAGCAGTGAAGCGGGACTGGTTAGGAACGAGCAGTACTTC. Protein sequence: CASSEAGLVRNEQYF.

The rearrangement uses TRBV5-8 and TRBJ2-7, with D unresolved. Germline loops: CDR1 SGHTS, CDR2 YDEGEE. With 0 bases removed from V and 0 bases from J, the gap between germline ends came to 10 bases. This CDR3 region has 15 residues. Here the CDR3 reads CASSLGHGLSYEQYF. The CDR3 DNA sequence: TGTGCCAGCAGCTTGGGACATGGCCTCTCCTACGAGCAGTACTTC. Based on the CDR3 plus reference TRBV5-8 and TRBJ2-7, the full variable domain is EAGVTQSPTHLIKTRGQQATLRCSPISGHTSVYWYQQALGLGLQFLLWYDEGEERNRGNFPPRFSGRQFPNYSSELNVNALELEDSALYLCASSLGHGLSYEQYFGPGTRLTVT.

The chain is built from TRBV2 and TRBJ2-7; D is perhaps TRBD2 (5 bases). This CDR3 comprises 13 residues. Germline CDR1 is SNHLY and CDR2 is FYNNEI. The V end lost 2 bases, the J end lost 9 bases, and 14 bases lay between the germline ends. In nucleotides, the CDR3 is TGTGCCAGCAGTGAACTCGGAGCCCGGGGGCAGTACTTC. Residues: CASSELGARGQYF.

V and J are TRBV30 and TRBJ2-7, with 7 bases matching TRBD2. This CDR3 has 14 residues. Germline assignment: CDR1 GTSNPN and CDR2 SVGIG (reference sequence). The V segment lost 1 base and the J segment 5 bases; nucleotides outside the gene matches: 8. The CDR3 bases are TGTGCCTGGAGTGCCCTGGGGGGGAGGAACGAGCAGTACTTC. It encodes CAWSALGGRNEQYF. Full variable domain (outside the CDR3, taken from reference TRBV30 and TRBJ2-7): SQTIHQWPATLVQPVGSPLSLECTVEGTSNPNLYWYRQAAGRGLQLLFYSVGIGQISSEVPQNLSASRPQDRQFILSSKKLLLSDSGFYLCAWSALGGRNEQYFGPGTRLTVT.

A few counts support this clone. The rearrangement uses TRBV5-1 and TRBJ2-7; 10 positions match TRBD1. The germline gives CDR1 SGHRS, CDR2 YFSETQ. CDR3 length equals 15 residues. With V trimmed by 4 bases and J by 3 bases, 7 bases remained unmatched. Here the CDR3 reads CASSPTGDRGYEQYF. In nucleotides, the CDR3 is TGCGCCAGCAGCCCGACGGGGGACAGGGGCTACGAGCAGTACTTC.

The chain recombines TRBV5-6 with TRBJ2-2; D may be TRBD2 (5 bases). This CDR3 spans 13 amino acids. The germline V and J ends were trimmed by 3 bases and 5 bases, with 8 bases remaining between them. Per the germline V gene, CDR1 is SGHDT and CDR2 is YYEEEE. CDR3 in amino acids: CASSSGGTGELFF. The CDR3 nucleotides read TGTGCCAGCAGCTCCGGCGGGACCGGGGAGCTGTTTTTT.

The chain combines TRBV6-4 with TRBJ2-1, with D possibly being TRBD1 (5 bases). The CDR3 has 15 residues. The germline V and J ends were trimmed by 3 bases and 0 bases, with 9 bases remaining between them. Germline V gives CDR1 MRHNA, CDR2 SNTAGT. The CDR3 spells CASSEGQGSYNEQFF. CDR3 DNA: TGTGCCAGCAGTGAGGGGCAGGGCTCCTACAATGAGCAGTTCTTC.

This clone was seen a single time. The chain joins TRBV5-4 to TRBJ2-1; 10 bases fit TRBD2. Trimming at V came to 4 bases and at J to 7 bases, leaving 8 bases not matched to a gene. Germline-derived CDR1 and CDR2 are SGHNT and YYREEE (reference sequence). The CDR3 spans 15 residues. The DNA of the CDR3 is TGTGCCAGCAGCCCCCGGCTAGCGGGAGTAAATGAGCAGTTCTTC. Amino acid sequence: CASSPRLAGVNEQFF.

This sequence joins TRBV19 and TRBJ1-4; no firm D call. The V end lost 3 bases, the J end lost 6 bases, and 11 bases lay between the germline ends. The germline gives CDR1 LNHDA, CDR2 SQIVND (reference sequence). The CDR3 covers 14 residues. The CDR3 DNA follows: TGTGCCAGTAGTATTTTGGCAGTCGATGAAAAACTGTTTTTT. Encoded protein: CASSILAVDEKLFF.

This clone is a singleton in its sample. The rearrangement joins TRBV7-8 to TRBJ2-7; 9 bases map to TRBD1. Germline V gives CDR1 SGHVS, CDR2 FQNEAQ. The V gene end was trimmed by 5 bases and the J gene end by 0 bases; junction bases not matched to a gene: 5. CDR3 length: 15 residues. The CDR3 region is CASSLRDRDSYEQYF. The CDR3 coding sequence is TGTGCCAGCAGCCTCCGGGACAGGGACTCCTACGAGCAGTACTTC.